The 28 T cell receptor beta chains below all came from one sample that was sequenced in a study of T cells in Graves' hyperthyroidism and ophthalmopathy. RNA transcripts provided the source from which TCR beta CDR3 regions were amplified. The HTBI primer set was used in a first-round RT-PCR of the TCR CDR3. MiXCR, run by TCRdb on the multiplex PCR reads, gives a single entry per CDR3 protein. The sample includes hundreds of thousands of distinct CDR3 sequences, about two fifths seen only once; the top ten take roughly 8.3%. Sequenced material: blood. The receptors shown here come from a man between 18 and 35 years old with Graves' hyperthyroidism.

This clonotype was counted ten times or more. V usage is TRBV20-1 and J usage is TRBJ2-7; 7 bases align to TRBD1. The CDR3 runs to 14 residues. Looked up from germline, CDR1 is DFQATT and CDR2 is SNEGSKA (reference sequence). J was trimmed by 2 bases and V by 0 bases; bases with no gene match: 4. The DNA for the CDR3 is TGCAGTGCTAGAGATGGAGACAGGGCCTACGAGCAGTACTTC. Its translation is CSARDGDRAYEQYF.

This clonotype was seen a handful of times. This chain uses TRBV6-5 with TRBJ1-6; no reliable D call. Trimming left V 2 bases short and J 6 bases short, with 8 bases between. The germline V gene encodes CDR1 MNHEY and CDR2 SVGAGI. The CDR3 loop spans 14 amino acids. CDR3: CASSYDIVNSPLHF. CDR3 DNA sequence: TGTGCCAGCAGTTACGACATAGTTAATTCACCCCTCCACTTT.

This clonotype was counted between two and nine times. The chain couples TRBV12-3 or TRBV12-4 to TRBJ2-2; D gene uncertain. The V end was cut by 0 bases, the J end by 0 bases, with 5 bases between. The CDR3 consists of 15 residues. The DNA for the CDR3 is TGTGCCAGCAGTTTAGCACAGACGAACACCGGGGAGCTGTTTTTT. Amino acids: CASSLAQTNTGELFF.

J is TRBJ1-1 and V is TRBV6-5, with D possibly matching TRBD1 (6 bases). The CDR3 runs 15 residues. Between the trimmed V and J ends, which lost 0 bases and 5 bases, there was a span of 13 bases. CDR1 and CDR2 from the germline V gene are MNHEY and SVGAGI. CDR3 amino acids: CASSYSGAERTEAFF. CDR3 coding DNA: TGTGCCAGCAGTTACTCGGGGGCTGAACGGACTGAAGCTTTCTTT.

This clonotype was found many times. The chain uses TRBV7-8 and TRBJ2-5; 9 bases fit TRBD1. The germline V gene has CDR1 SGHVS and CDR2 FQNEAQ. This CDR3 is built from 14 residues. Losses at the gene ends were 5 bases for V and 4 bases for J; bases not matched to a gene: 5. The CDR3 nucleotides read TGTGCCAGCAGCCGGGACAGGGAAGCAGAGACCCAGTACTTC. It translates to CASSRDREAETQYF.

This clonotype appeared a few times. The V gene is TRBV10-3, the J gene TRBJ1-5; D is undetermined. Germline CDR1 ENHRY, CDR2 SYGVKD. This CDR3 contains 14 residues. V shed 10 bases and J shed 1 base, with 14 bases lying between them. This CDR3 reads CASGQTLSNQPQHF. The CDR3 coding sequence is TGTGCCAGCGGTCAGACACTGAGCAATCAGCCCCAGCATTTT.

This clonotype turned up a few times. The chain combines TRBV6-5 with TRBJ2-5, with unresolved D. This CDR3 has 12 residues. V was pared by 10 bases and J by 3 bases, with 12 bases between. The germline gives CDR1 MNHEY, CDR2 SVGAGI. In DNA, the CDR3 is TGTGCCACCCGGTGGACCGAAGAGACCCAGTACTTC. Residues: CATRWTEETQYF.

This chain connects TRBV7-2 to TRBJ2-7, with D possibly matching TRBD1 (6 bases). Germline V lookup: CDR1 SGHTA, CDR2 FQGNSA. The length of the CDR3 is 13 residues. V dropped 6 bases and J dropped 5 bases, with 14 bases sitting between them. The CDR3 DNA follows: TGTGCCAGCAGGGGAATGACAGGAAACGAGCAGTACTTC. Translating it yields CASRGMTGNEQYF.

The CDR3 sequence is CASSIMLDSSYEQYF. The CDR3 DNA reads as TGTGCCAGTAGTATAATGTTGGACAGCTCCTACGAGCAGTACTTC. The chain combines TRBV19 with TRBJ2-7, with D possibly being TRBD1 (6 bases). The germline V gene has CDR1 LNHDA and CDR2 SQIVND (reference sequence). The CDR3 runs to 15 residues. V shed 2 bases and J shed 0 bases, with 11 bases lying between them.

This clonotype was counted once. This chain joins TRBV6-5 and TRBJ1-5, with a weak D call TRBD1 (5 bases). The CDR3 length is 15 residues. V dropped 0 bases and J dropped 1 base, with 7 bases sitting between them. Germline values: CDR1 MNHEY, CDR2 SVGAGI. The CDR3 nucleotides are TGTGCCAGCAGTTACTCGGGGGTAAGCAATCAGCCCCAGCATTTT. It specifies CASSYSGVSNQPQHF.

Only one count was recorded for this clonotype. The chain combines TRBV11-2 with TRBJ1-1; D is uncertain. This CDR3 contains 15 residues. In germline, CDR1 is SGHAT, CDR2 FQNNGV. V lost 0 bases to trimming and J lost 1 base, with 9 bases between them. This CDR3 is CASSLDSAGNTEAFF. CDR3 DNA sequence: TGTGCCAGCAGCTTAGATTCCGCAGGGAACACTGAAGCTTTCTTT.

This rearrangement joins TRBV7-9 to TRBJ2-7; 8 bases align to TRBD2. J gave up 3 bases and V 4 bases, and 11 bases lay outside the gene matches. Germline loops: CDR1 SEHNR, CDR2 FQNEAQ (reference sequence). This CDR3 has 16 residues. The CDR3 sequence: CASSSRTGTRGYEQYF. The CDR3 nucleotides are TGTGCCAGCAGCTCACGGACCGGGACTAGAGGCTACGAGCAGTACTTC.

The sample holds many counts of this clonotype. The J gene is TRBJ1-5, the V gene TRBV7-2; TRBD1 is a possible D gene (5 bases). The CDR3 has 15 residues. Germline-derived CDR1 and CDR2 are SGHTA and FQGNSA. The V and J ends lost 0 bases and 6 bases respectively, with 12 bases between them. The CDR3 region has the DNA TGTGCCAGCAGCTTAGCCTGGGGCAACAGTCAGCCCCAGCATTTT. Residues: CASSLAWGNSQPQHF.

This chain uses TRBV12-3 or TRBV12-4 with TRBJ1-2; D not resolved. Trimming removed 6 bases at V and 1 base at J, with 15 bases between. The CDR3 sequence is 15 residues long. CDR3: CASRPDNTVNYGYTF. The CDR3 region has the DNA TGTGCCAGCAGGCCCGATAACACAGTTAACTATGGCTACACCTTC.

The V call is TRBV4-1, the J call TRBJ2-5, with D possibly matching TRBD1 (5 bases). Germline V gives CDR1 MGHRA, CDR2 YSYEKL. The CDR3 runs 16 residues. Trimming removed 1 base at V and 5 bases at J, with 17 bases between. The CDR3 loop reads CASSQGWAGNLETQYF. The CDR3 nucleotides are TGCGCCAGCAGCCAAGGGTGGGCAGGGAACTTGGAGACCCAGTACTTC.

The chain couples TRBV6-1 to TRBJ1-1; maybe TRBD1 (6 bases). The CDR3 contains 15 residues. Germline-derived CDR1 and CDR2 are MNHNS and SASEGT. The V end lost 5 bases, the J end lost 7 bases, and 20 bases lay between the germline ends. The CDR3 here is CASSTRGGRLGEAFF. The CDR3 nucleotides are TGTGCCAGCAGTACCCGGGGGGGCAGGCTCGGTGAAGCTTTCTTT.

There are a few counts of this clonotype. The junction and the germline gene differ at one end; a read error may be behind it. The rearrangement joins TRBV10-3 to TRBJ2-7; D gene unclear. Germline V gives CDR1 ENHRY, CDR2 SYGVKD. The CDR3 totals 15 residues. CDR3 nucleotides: TGTGCCAGCAGTTTCTCCCCGGACGGCGGCTACGAGCAGTACTTC. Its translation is CASSFSPDGGYEQYF.

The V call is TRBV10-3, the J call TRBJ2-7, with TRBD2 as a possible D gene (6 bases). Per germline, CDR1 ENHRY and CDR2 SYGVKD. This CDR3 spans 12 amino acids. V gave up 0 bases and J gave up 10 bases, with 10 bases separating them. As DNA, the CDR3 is TGTGCCATCAGTGAGTCTGGAGGGGATCAGTACTTC. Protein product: CAISESGGDQYF.

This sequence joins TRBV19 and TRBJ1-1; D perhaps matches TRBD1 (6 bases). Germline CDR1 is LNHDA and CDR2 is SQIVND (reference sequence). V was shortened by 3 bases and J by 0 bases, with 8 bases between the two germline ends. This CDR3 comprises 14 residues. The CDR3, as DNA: TGTGCCAGTAGTATGAGACAGGTGAACACTGAAGCTTTCTTT. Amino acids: CASSMRQVNTEAFF. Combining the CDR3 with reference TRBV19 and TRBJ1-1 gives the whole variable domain DGGITQSPKYLFRKEGQNVTLSCEQNLNHDAMYWYRQDPGQGLRLIYYSQIVNDFQKGDIAEGYSVSREKKESFPLTVTSAQKNPTAFYLCASSMRQVNTEAFFGQGTRLTVV.

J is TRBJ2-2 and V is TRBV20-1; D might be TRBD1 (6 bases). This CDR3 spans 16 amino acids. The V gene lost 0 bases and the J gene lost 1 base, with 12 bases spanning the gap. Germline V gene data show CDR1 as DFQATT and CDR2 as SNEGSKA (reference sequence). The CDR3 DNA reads TGCAGTGCTAGAGATCCAGGGGCCGAGAACACCGGGGAGCTGTTTTTT. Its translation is CSARDPGAENTGELFF.

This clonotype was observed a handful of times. The CDR3 reads CASSLAAATNTEAFF. In DNA form, the CDR3 reads TGCGCCAGCAGCTTGGCAGCAGCCACGAACACTGAAGCTTTCTTT. The chain joins TRBV5-1 to TRBJ1-1; D is ambiguous. The CDR3 runs 15 residues. The germline gives CDR1 SGHRS, CDR2 YFSETQ. Between the trimmed V and J ends, which lost 0 bases and 1 base, there was a span of 10 bases. The full variable domain, with the rest looked up from reference TRBV5-1 and TRBJ1-1, is KAGVTQTPRYLIKTRGQQVTLSCSPISGHRSVSWYQQTPGQGLQFLFEYFSETQRNKGNFPGRFSGRQFSNSRSEMNVSTLELGDSALYLCASSLAAATNTEAFFGQGTRLTVV.

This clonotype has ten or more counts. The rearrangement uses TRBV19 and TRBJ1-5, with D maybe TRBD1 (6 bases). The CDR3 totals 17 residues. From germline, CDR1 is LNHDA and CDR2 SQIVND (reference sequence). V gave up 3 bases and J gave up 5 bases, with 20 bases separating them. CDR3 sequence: CASSMSGGGVGDQPQHF. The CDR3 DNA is TGTGCCAGTAGTATGAGTGGCGGGGGCGTGGGGGATCAGCCCCAGCATTTT.

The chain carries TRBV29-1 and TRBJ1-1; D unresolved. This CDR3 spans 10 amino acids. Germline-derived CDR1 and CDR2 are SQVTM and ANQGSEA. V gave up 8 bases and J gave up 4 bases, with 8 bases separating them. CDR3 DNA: TGCAGCTTATATTCCACTGAAGCTTTCTTT. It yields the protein CSLYSTEAFF.

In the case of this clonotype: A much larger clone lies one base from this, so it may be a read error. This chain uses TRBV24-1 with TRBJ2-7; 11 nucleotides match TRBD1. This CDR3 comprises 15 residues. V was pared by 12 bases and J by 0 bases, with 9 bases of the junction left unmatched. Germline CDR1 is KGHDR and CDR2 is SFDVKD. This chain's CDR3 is CAAQGGTGGSYEQYF. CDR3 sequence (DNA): TGTGCCGCCCAGGGAGGGACAGGGGGCTCCTACGAGCAGTACTTC.

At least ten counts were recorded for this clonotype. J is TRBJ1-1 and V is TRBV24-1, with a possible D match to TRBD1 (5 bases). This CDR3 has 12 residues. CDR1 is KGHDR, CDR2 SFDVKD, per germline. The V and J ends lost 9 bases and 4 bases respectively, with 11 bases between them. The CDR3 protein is CATRGVGTEAFF. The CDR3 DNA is TGTGCCACCCGGGGGGTAGGCACTGAAGCTTTCTTT.

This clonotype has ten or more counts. CDR3 loop: CASGGPYDNSPLHF. The DNA for the CDR3 is TGTGCCAGCGGGGGGCCGTACGATAATTCACCCCTCCACTTT. The chain combines TRBV25-1 with TRBJ1-6, with D maybe TRBD1 (6 bases). Trimming shortened V by 8 bases and J by 5 bases, and 13 bases separated the two germline ends. CDR1 and CDR2 (germline): MGHDK, SYGVNS. CDR3 length: 14 amino acids. The full variable domain, completed using reference TRBV25-1 and TRBJ1-6, is EADIYQTPRYLVIGTGKKITLECSQTMGHDKMYWYQQDPGMELHLIHYSYGVNSTEKGDLSSESTVSRIRTEHFPLTLESARPSHTSQYLCASGGPYDNSPLHFGNGTRLTVT.

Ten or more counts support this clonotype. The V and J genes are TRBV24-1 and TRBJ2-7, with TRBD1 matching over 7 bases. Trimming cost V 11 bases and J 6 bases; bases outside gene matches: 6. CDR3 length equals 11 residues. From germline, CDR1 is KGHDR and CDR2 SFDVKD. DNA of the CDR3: TGTGCCAGCGACAGGGCGGTCGAGCAGTACTTC. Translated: CASDRAVEQYF.

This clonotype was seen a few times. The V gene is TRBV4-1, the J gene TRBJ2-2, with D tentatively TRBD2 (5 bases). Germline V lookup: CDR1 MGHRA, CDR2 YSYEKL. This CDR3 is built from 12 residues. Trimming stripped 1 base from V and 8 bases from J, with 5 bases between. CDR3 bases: TGCGCCAGCAGCCAAGGCGGGGGGGAGCTGTTTTTT. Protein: CASSQGGGELFF.